This T cell receptor beta chain was retrieved from a study of T cells after somatic rescue of genetic block. CDR3 length equals 17 residues. CDR1 and CDR2 from the germline V gene are ENHRY and SYGVKD. V was clipped by 6 bases and J by 0 bases; unmatched bases: 10. Sequencing was performed with immunoSEQ multiplex PCR; in TCRdb, only in-frame clones are kept and a portion is missing. Of roughly 55,000 clones in the sample, roughly 96% were seen once. The receptor was derived from a child less than two years old. Sample: peripheral blood mononuclear cells (PBMCs). The chain recombines TRBV10-3 with TRBJ2-7; 11 nucleotides agree with TRBD2. For the CDR3, the DNA is TGTGCCATCAGATCCGGGACTAGCGGATTAAGCTCCTACGAGCAGTACTTC. Translating gives CAIRSGTSGLSSYEQYF.